A selection of T cell receptor beta chains follows, all from one sample in a study of blood T cell repertoires in COVID-19. Repertoires were generated with immunoSEQ multiplex PCR, while TCRdb's copy carries only in-frame clones and drops some. The sample lists hundreds of thousands of clones, 88% occurring once. The specimen was peripheral blood. These receptors were obtained from a man in his forties with acute or convalescent COVID-19. The CDR3 runs from the conserved cysteine through the conserved F or W. The D gene is left open where the match is weak. Clone sizes are given selectively: once, few, many, or a class where the clone is expanded.

J | size | V | D | DNA | CDR3
TRBJ1-3 | - | TRBV4-2 | - | TGTGCCAGCAGCCACGCCCAGGGGACCTCTGGAAACACCATATATTTT | CASSHAQGTSGNTIYF
TRBJ1-1 | - | TRBV6-1 | - | TGTGCCAGCAGTGGGGGAGGTGAGGGTTTGGGAACTGAAGCTTTCTTT | CASSGGGEGLGTEAFF
TRBJ1-3 | - | TRBV11-2 | TRBD1 | TGTGCCAGCAGCCCGACAGGGGTAAAGGGAAACACCATATATTTT | CASSPTGVKGNTIYF
TRBJ2-7 | - | TRBV5-1 | - | TGCGCCAGCAGCTTGCCTCTGACAGGATCCTACGAGCAGTACTTC | CASSLPLTGSYEQYF
TRBJ2-7 | - | TRBV7-2 | TRBD2 | TGTGCCAGCAGCAGCGGACTAGCGGGAGGACCCCCTCGCTCCTACGAGCAGTACTTC | CASSSGLAGGPPRSYEQYF
TRBJ2-6 | - | TRBV11-2 | - | TGTGCCAGCAGCCCAGAGCCGACAGGGAGGCTGGTGGGGGCCAACGTCCTGACTTTC | CASSPEPTGRLVGANVLTF
TRBJ2-5 | - | TRBV18 | TRBD2 | TGTGCCGGGACTAGCGGGTACCAAGAGACCCAGTACTTC | CAGTSGYQETQYF
TRBJ1-1 | - | TRBV7-2 | TRBD1 | TGTGCCAGCAGCCCCAGGACAGGGGCCACTGAAGCTTTCTTT | CASSPRTGATEAFF
TRBJ1-1 | - | TRBV19 | - | TGTGCCAGTACCCTGCGGCGGAACACTGAAGCTTTCTTT | CASTLRRNTEAFF
TRBJ2-5 | - | TRBV6-5 | TRBD1 | TGTGCCAGCAGTTACGATCGGGACAGGGGGACCCAGTACTTC | CASSYDRDRGTQYF
TRBJ2-3 | - | TRBV3-1/TRBV3-2 | TRBD2 | TGTGCCAGCAGTGGGACTAGCGAAGGGAGTGATACGCAGTATTTT | CASSGTSEGSDTQYF
TRBJ1-2 | - | TRBV27 | - | TGTGCCAGCAGTTCTAGCGGGGCTGGCTACACCTTC | CASSSSGAGYTF
TRBJ2-1 | - | TRBV7-9 | - | TGTGCCAGTAAGCTTAGTGGGGGCATCTCCTACAATGAGCAGTTCTTC | CASKLSGGISYNEQFF
TRBJ1-5 | few | TRBV4-2 | - | TGTGCCAGCAGCCAAGATCGGGGTGGGGGCAATCAGCCCCAGCATTTT | CASSQDRGGGNQPQHF
TRBJ1-2 | - | TRBV7-9 | TRBD1 | TGTGCCAGCAGCTTAGACGGACAGGGGGGAAACTATGGCTACACCTTC | CASSLDGQGGNYGYTF
TRBJ2-7 | - | TRBV7-9 | TRBD1 | TGTGCCAGCAGCTTAGTTCAGGGGGCAGGGGAGCAGTACTTC | CASSLVQGAGEQYF
TRBJ1-4 | few | TRBV7-9 | - | TGTGCCAGCAGCCACAAAGTTGGCACTAATGAAAAACTGTTTTTT | CASSHKVGTNEKLFF
TRBJ2-7 | - | TRBV3-1/TRBV3-2 | - | TGTGCCAGCAGCCAAGAACGGGGCGAGCAGTACTTC | CASSQERGEQYF
TRBJ2-1 | - | TRBV10-3 | TRBD1 | TGTGCCATCAGTGAGTCGGGGGACAGCTACAATGAGCAGTTCTTC | CAISESGDSYNEQFF
TRBJ1-2 | - | TRBV18 | TRBD1 | TGTGCCAGCTCACCCGGGACAGCCCAAAACTATGGCTACACCTTC | CASSPGTAQNYGYTF
TRBJ1-4 | - | TRBV30 | TRBD1 | TGTGCCTGGAGTCCTGGGACAGGGAATAATGAAAAACTGTTTTTT | CAWSPGTGNNEKLFF
TRBJ1-6 | - | TRBV6-6 | TRBD1 | TGTGCCAGCAGTTACGCGGACAGGGGAGGTTCACCCCTCCACTTT | CASSYADRGGSPLHF
TRBJ1-2 | - | TRBV29-1 | - | TGCAGCGTCAATGGACAGAACTATGGCTACACCTTC | CSVNGQNYGYTF
TRBJ2-7 | once | TRBV9 | - | TGTGCCAGCAGCGGAACGAGCCGCAACGAGCAGTACTTC | CASSGTSRNEQYF
TRBJ2-1 | - | TRBV18 | TRBD2 | TGTGCCAGCTCACCGGCTAGCGGGGGGGCGGGCAATGAGCAGTTCTTC | CASSPASGGAGNEQFF
TRBJ2-1 | many | TRBV15 | TRBD1 | TGTGCCACCAGCAGAGAGGGACAGGGGAGTGAGCAGTTCTTC | CATSREGQGSEQFF
TRBJ2-7 | - | TRBV19 | - | TGTGCCAGTAGTATCCTTTCAACGGGCACGGGGGAGCAGTACTTC | CASSILSTGTGEQYF
TRBJ1-6 | once | TRBV7-9 | - | TGTGCCAGCAGCTTGATGGGAGAAAATTCACCCCTCCACTTT | CASSLMGENSPLHF